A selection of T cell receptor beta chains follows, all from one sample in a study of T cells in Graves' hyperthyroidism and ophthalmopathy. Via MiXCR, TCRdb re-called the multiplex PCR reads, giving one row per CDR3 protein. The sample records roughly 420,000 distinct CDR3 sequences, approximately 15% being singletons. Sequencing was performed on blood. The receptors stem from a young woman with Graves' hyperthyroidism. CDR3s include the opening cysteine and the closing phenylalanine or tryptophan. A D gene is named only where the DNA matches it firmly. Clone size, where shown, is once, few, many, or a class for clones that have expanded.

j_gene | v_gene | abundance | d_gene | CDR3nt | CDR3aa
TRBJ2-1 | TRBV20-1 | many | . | TGCAGTGCTAGAGATATAAATGAGCAGTTCTTC | CSARDINEQFF
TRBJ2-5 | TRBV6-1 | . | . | TGTGCCAGCAGTGAACCGGGACGGCAAGAGACCCAGTACTTC | CASSEPGRQETQYF
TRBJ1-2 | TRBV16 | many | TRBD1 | TGTGCCAGCAGCCGAGGGCAACCGGGACAGGGCGCGTATGGCTACACCTTC | CASSRGQPGQGAYGYTF
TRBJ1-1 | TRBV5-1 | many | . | TGTGCCAGCAGCTTAGACACTGAAGCTTTCTTT | CASSLDTEAFF
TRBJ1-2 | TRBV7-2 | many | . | TGTGCCAGCAGCTTAGCACCGGGGACCTATGGCTACACCTTC | CASSLAPGTYGYTF
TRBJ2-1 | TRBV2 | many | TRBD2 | TGTGCCAGCAAAATAGCGGGAGGGCCGGATGAGCAGTTCTTC | CASKIAGGPDEQFF
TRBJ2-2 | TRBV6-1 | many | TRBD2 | TGTGCCAGCAGTTCAGCGGGAGGACTTGGCGGGGAGCTGTTTTTT | CASSSAGGLGGELFF
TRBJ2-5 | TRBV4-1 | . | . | TGCGCCAGCAGCCCTTCTGAGGGGCTCGAGGAGACCCAGTACTTC | CASSPSEGLEETQYF
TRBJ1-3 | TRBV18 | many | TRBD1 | TGTGCCAGCTCACCGACAGGGGGCTCTGGAAACACCATATATTTT | CASSPTGGSGNTIYF
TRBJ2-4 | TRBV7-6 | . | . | TGTACCAGCAGCAAAAGACATCTACTAGCCAAAAACATTCAGTACTTC | CTSSKRHLLAKNIQYF
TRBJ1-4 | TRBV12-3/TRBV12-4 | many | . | TGTGCCAGCAGCCCCGGAGGTATTCGGAATGAAAAACTGTTTTTT | CASSPGGIRNEKLFF
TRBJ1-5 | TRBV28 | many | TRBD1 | TGTGCCAGCAGTCCAACAGGGGGCAGGCAGCCCCAGCATTTT | CASSPTGGRQPQHF
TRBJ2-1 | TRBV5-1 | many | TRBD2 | TGCGCCAGCAGCCGTCAAGCGGGGGGTAATGAGCAGTTCTTC | CASSRQAGGNEQFF
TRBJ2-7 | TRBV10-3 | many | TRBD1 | TGTGCCATCAGTGAGTCCGGGACAGGGCGCGAGCAGTACTTC | CAISESGTGREQYF